The text below deals with one T cell receptor (beta chain). Its cognate antigen is unknown. The sample comes from a study of cytomegalovirus exposure and HLA in healthy donors. About the study: Among 150 million to 200 million T cells, an earlier analysis found 90 million to 130 million unique TCR beta sequences.

The PCR made use of 60 Vbeta and 13 Jbeta primers. Repertoires were generated with immunoSEQ multiplex PCR, while TCRdb's copy carries only in-frame clones and drops some. The table has about 160,000 clones, 70% to 90% seen once. The study's findings and limits: Several of the most significant clusters appeared, in a later analysis, to be linked to common viral pathogens. Among the CMV-associated chains, three were confirmed in vitro as specific for CMV antigens. Many donors carried some public TCRs, although rarity characterized most TCR sequences.

Germline CDR1 reads MGHDK; CDR2 reads SYGVNS. The CDR3 is made up of 14 amino acids. Trimming left V 1 base short and J 7 bases short, with 13 bases between. This clonotype was obtained from a man in his late teens or twenties in good health and CMV-seropositive. The sample consisted of PBMCs. The rearrangement links TRBV25-1 to TRBJ1-2, with D uncertain. Here the CDR3 reads CASSESGKAGGYTF. As DNA, the CDR3 is TGTGCCAGCAGTGAATCGGGGAAGGCGGGTGGCTACACCTTC.